This T cell receptor (beta chain) was captured by sequencing in a study of T cell responses to AZD1222 COVID-19 vaccine. Whole-study results and caveats: All repertoire sampling was performed exclusively after the peak T cell response. Donor demographics were predominantly white British with a female majority; clonal diversity may be underestimated. Spike as a whole was targeted by vaccine-associated CD4 TCRs, dominant at 160-218 and 743-854. Targeting of unmutated variant regions was reportedly seen in nearly half of spike-specific TCRs.

Generated by immunoSEQ multiplex PCR, the TCRdb table keeps only in-frame clones and is missing some. This sample has around 200,000 clones, with around nine tenths found just once. To note about this clone: Its antigen is undetermined. At one boundary the junction diverges from the germline segment, which might be a read error.

The sequence came from an adult in good health. Here the sequenced sample was peripheral blood, taken on day 0 of AZD1222 vaccination.

CDR3 coding DNA: TGTGCCAGCAGCTTCCCCGGGACGGTGAACACTGAAGTTTTCTTT. Protein product: CASSFPGTVNTEVFF. The gene calls are TRBV7-9 and TRBJ1-1; tentatively, D is TRBD1 (5 bases). The V gene's germline CDR1 is SEHNR and CDR2 FQNEAQ (reference sequence). The length of the CDR3 is 15 residues.